The entry below describes one TCR beta chain. It lacks a known antigen. Base qualities are not at hand, and no much larger clone is one base apart. Counted from cysteine to phenylalanine, this CDR3 has 15 amino acids. Here the CDR3 DNA is all that survives: 45 bases in frame from base 1. After removal of 4 bases from V and 3 bases from J, the junction retains 7 bases not matched to a gene. The germline V gene gives CDR1 as MNHEY and CDR2 as SVGAGI. Survey sequencing of tumors used two replicates per sample, and the tumor libraries mostly started from 4.5 to 6 ug of input genomic DNA. Following the manufacturer's instructions, the team built TCRbeta libraries using the immunoSEQ hsTCRbeta kit. Sequencing of the completed libraries took place using an Illumina NovaSeq 6000 S4 flow cell after they had been pooled to 3 nM. The paper's processing steps were these. Raw data preprocessing and quality control were performed with the immunoSEQ Analyzer. The analysis was limited to productive rearrangements, and each clonotype was defined by a unique CDR3 amino acid sequence. Using the R package tcR, the researchers computed the Gini-Simpson index as their estimate of repertoire clonality. Student's t test was used to compare Gini indices, and Pearson correlation was used to assess associations with tumor size change. As stored in TCRdb, this immuneACCESS dataset retains in-frame rearrangements with V and J assigned. A fraction of the clones does not appear; measured against another copy, unresolved V genes explain less than half of the discrepancy, and the remainder lacks a known reason. V, J and clone size are taken as reported in that table, and D and trimming were inferred from the DNA itself. The sample includes 35,000 to 40,000 clones, with roughly two fifths observed a single time. The top ten clonotypes cover roughly a sixth of the sample.

This specimen's time point label, interpreted: after neoadjuvant nivolumab, at surgical resection. Patients were newly diagnosed with stage II-IVA oral cavity squamous cell carcinoma and had received no prior systemic or radiation treatment. The cohort was composed of patients with HPV-negative, locally advanced oral cavity squamous cell carcinoma. Samples were obtained from a longitudinal correlative study of a single-arm phase II trial of neoadjuvant nivolumab in oral cavity squamous cell carcinoma. Subject-matched pre- and post-treatment PBMCs and tumors from three responders and three non-responders underwent genomic DNA-based TCRbeta sequencing. For tumor tissue, genomic DNA extraction relied on the Maxwell RSC DNA from Tissue kit. This entry comes from a study of neoadjuvant anti-PD-1 for oral cavity cancer (dated by TCRdb to the early 2020s). Regarding the complete study: Patients mostly received three to four biweekly doses of nivolumab at 3 mg/kg before curative-intent surgical resection. The parent correlative cohort included some twelve patients, with an approximately 30% response rate. Responders were defined as patients with complete response, partial response or stable disease by RECIST 1.1; non-responders were defined as patients with progression. Patients who did not progress were given a fourth nivolumab dose at about day 43 and had definitive surgical resection on days 50-56. What the research found in general, with its limitations: A higher pretreatment blood Treg/Th17 ratio correlated with both higher pretreatment blood TCRbeta clonality and lower post-treatment tumor TCRbeta clonality. Only a few patients per response group were included in the TCR analyses, and the authors called for validation in larger cohorts. Greater tumor shrinkage was correlated with larger post-treatment sizes of preexisting intratumoral clones, suggesting that expansion of preexisting clones contributed to response.

Sequences were derived from tumor tissue, sampled after nivolumab (anti-PD-1) treatment. This sequence was found in a person between 40 and 85 years old with oral cavity squamous cell carcinoma. This sequence uses TRBV6-5 and TRBJ1-2; the central 8 bases match TRBD1. The nucleotide sequence reads TGTGCCAGCAGTTTACAGGGGGGGAGTCACTATGGCTACACCTTC. This is translated as CASSLQGGSHYGYTF.